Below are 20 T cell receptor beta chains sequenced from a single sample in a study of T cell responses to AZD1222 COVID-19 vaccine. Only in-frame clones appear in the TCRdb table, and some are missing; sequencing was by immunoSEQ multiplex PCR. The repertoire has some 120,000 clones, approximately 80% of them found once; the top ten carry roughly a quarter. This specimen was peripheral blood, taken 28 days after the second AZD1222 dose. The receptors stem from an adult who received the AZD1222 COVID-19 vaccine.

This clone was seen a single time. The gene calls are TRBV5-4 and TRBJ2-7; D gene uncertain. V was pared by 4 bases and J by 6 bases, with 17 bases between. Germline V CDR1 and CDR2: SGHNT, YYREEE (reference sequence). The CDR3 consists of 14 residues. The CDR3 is CASSQSADSVEQYF. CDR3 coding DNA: TGTGCCAGCAGCCAGTCCGCAGATAGTGTCGAGCAGTACTTC.

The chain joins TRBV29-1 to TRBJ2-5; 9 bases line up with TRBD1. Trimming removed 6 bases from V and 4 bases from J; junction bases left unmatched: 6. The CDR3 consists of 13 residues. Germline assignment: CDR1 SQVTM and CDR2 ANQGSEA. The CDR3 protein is CSVDRGSLETQYF. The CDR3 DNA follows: TGCAGCGTCGACAGGGGGTCCTTAGAGACCCAGTACTTC.

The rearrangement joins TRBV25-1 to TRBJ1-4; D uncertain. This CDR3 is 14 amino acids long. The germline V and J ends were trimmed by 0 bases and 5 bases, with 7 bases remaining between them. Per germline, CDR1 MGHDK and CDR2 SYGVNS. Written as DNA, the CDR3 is TGTGCCAGCAGTGAATATTTGGGAAATGAAAAACTGTTTTTT. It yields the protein CASSEYLGNEKLFF.

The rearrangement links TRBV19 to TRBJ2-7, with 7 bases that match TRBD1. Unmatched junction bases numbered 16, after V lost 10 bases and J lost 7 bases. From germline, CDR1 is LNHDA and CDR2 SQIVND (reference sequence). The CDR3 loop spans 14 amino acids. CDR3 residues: CATSPGQWGLEQYF. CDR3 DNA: TGTGCCACCAGCCCGGGACAGTGGGGTCTGGAGCAGTACTTC.

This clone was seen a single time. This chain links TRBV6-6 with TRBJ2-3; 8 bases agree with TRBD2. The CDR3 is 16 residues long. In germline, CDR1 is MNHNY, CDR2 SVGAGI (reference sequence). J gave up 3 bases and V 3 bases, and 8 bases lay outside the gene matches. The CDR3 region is CASSYGAGGGTDTQYF. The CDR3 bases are TGTGCCAGCAGTTATGGTGCGGGGGGCGGGACAGATACGCAGTATTTT.

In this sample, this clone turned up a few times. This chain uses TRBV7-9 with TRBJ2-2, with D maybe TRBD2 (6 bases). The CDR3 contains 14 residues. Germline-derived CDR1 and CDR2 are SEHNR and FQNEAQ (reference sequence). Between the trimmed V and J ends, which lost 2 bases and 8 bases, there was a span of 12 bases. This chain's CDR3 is CASSLSLALGELFF. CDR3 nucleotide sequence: TGTGCCAGCAGCTTAAGCCTAGCGTTGGGGGAGCTGTTTTTT.

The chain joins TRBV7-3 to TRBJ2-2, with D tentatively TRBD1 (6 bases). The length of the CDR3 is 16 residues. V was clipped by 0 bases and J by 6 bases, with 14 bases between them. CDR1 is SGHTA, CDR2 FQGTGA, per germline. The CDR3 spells CASSLTGGGSPGELFF. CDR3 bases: TGTGCCAGCAGCTTAACCGGTGGGGGCTCCCCCGGGGAGCTGTTTTTT. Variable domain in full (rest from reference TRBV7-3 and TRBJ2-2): GAGVSQTPSNKVTEKGKYVELRCDPISGHTALYWYRQSLGQGPEFLIYFQGTGAADDSGLPNDRFFAVRPEGSVSTLKIQRTERGDSAVYLCASSLTGGGSPGELFFGEGSRLTVL.

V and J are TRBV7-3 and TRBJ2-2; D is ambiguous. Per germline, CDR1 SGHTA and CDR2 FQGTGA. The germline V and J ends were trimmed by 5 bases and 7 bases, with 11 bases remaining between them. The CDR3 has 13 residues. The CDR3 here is CASSHDWSGELFF. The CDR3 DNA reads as TGTGCCAGCAGCCATGACTGGAGCGGGGAGCTGTTTTTT.

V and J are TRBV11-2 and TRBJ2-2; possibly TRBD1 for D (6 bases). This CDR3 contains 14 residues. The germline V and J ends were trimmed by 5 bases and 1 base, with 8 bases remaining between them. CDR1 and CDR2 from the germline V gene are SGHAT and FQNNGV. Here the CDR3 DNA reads TGTGCCAGCAGCAGGACAGTGAACACCGGGGAGCTGTTTTTT. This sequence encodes CASSRTVNTGELFF.

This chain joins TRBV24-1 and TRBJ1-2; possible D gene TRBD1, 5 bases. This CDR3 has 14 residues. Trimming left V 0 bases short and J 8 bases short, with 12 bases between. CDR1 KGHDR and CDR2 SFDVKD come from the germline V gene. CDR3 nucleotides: TGTGCCACCAGTGATTTGGGGACCTCCATGGGCTACACCTTC. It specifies CATSDLGTSMGYTF.

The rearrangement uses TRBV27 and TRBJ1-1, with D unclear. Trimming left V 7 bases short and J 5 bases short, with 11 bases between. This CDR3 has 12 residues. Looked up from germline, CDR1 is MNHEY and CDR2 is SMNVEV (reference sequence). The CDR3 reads CASMRDSTEAFF. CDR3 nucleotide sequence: TGTGCCAGCATGAGGGATTCGACTGAAGCTTTCTTT.

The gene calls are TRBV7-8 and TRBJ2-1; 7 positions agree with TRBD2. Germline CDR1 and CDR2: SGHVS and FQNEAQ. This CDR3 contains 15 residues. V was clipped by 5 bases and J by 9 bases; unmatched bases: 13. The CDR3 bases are TGTGCCAGCAGCCCACTGGGAGGGAGTGGAGTTGAGCAGTTCTTC. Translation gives CASSPLGGSGVEQFF.

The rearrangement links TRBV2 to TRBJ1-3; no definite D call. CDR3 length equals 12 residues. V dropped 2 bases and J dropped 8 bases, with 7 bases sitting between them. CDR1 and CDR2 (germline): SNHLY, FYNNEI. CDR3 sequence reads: CASSESVDTIYF. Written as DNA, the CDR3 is TGTGCCAGCAGTGAATCAGTAGACACCATATATTTT.

CDR3 in amino acids: CASSLGQGHSGNTIYF. Written as DNA, the CDR3 is TGTGCCAGCAGCCTCGGACAGGGACACTCTGGAAACACCATATATTTT. The rearrangement uses TRBV7-9 and TRBJ1-3, with 8 bases lining up with TRBD1. This CDR3 has 16 amino acids. Germline CDR1 and CDR2: SEHNR and FQNEAQ (reference sequence). V shed 5 bases, J shed 0 bases, and the junction held 6 bases outside the gene matches.

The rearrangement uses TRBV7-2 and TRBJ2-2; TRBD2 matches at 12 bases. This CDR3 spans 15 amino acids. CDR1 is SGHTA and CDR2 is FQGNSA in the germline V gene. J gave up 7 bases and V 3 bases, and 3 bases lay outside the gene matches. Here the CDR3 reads CASSFRTSGVGELFF. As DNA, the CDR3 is TGTGCCAGCAGCTTCCGGACTAGCGGGGTCGGGGAGCTGTTTTTT.

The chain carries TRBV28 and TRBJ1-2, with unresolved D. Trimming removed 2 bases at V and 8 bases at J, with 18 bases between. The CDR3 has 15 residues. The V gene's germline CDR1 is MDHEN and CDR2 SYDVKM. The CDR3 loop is CASSLGFSQTRGYTF. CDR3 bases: TGTGCCAGCAGTTTAGGGTTCTCCCAGACCCGAGGCTACACCTTC.

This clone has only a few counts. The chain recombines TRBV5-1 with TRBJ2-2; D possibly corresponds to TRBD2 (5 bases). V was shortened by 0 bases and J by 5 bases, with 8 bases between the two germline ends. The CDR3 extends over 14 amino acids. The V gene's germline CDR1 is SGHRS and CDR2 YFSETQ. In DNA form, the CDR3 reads TGCGCCAGCAGCTTGGGGTGGGAGACCGGGGAGCTGTTTTTT. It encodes CASSLGWETGELFF.

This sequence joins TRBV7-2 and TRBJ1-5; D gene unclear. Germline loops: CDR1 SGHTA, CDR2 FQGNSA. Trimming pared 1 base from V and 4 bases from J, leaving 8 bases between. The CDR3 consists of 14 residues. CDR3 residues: CASSLGVGNQPQHF. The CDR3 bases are TGTGCCAGCAGCTTAGGGGTTGGGAATCAGCCCCAGCATTTT.

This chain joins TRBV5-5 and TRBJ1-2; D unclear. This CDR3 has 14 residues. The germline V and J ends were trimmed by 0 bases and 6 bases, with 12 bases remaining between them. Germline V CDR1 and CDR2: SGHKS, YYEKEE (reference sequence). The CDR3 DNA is TGTGCCAGCAGCTTGGGCGCGGAACTTAATGGCTACACCTTC. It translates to CASSLGAELNGYTF.

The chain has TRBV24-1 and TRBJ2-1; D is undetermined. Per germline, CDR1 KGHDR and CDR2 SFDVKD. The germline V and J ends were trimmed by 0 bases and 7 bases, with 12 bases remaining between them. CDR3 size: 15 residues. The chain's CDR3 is CATSDLQVTKNEQFF. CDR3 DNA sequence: TGTGCCACCAGTGATTTGCAGGTGACAAAAAATGAGCAGTTCTTC.